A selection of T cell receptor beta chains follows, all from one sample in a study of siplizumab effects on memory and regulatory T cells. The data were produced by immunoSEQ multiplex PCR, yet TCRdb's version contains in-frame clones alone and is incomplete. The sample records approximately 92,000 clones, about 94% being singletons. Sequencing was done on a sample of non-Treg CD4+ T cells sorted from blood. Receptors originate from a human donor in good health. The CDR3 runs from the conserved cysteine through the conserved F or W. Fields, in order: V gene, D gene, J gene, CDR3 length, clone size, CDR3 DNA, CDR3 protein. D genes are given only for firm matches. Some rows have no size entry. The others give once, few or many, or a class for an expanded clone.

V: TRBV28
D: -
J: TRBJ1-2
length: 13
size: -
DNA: TGTGCCAGTAGTCCTACGGGGGTATATGGCTACACCTTC
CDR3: CASSPTGVYGYTF

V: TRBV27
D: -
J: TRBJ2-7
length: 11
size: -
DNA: TGTGCCAGCAGAAGGGACTACGAGCAGTACTTC
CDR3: CASRRDYEQYF

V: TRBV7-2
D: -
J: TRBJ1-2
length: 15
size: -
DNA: TGTGCCAGCAGCTTTACCGCAGCTTCTAACTATGGCTACACCTTC
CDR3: CASSFTAASNYGYTF

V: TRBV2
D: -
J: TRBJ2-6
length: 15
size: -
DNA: TGTGCCAGCAAAGAGGTTATCTCTGGGGCCAACGTCCTGACTTTC
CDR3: CASKEVISGANVLTF

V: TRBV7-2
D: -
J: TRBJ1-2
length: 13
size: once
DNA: TGTGCCAGCAGCTCTCAGGGTAACTATGGCTACACCTTC
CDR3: CASSSQGNYGYTF

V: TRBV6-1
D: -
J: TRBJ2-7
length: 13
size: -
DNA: TGTGCCAGCAGCGCGGAAGACACCTACGAGCAGTACTTC
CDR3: CASSAEDTYEQYF

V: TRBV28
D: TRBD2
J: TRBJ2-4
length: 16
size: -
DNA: TGTGCCAGCAGACAACTCGGGGGGTTGGCCAAAAACATTCAGTACTTC
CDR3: CASRQLGGLAKNIQYF

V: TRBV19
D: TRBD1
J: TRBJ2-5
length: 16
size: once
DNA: TGTGCCAGTACCGAAGCCGGGACAGCGAGCCGAGAGACCCAGTACTTC
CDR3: CASTEAGTASRETQYF

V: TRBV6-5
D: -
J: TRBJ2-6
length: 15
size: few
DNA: TGTGCCAGCGGGGACACCCTTTCTGGGGCCAACGTCCTGACTTTC
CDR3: CASGDTLSGANVLTF

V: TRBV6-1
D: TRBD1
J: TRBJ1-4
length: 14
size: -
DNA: TGTGCCAGCAGTGATCGGACAGGGAAGGGAAAACTGTTTTTT
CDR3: CASSDRTGKGKLFF

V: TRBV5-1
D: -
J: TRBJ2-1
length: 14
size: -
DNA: TGCGCCAGCAGCTTGCAACCTACCTACAATGAGCAGTTCTTC
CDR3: CASSLQPTYNEQFF

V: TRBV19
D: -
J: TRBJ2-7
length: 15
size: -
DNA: TGTGCCAGTAGACAACGGACAACTTCTACCTACGAGCAGTACTTC
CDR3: CASRQRTTSTYEQYF

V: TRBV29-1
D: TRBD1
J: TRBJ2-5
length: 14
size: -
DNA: TGCAGCGGCGCCAGCAACAGGGGTTCGGAGACCCAGTACTTC
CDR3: CSGASNRGSETQYF

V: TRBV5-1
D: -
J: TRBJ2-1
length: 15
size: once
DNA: TGCGCCAGCAGCTTATACAGTAACTCCTACAATGAGCAGTTCTTC
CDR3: CASSLYSNSYNEQFF

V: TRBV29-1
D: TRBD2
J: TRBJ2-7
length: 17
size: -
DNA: TGCAGCGTTGCGGTAGCGGGACTCCCTAAAATTTCCTACGAGCAGTACTTC
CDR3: CSVAVAGLPKISYEQYF

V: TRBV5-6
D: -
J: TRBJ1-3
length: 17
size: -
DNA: TGTGCCAGCAACCCGAGGACAGCCCTTTACTCTGGAAACACCATATATTTT
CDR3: CASNPRTALYSGNTIYF

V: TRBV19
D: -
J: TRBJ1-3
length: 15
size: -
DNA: TGTGCCAGTAGTCATGTAGGGCAACCTGGAAACACCATATATTTT
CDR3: CASSHVGQPGNTIYF

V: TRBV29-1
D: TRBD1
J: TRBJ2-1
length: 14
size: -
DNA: TGCAGCGGACGTACAGGGGGTTTCAACAATGAGCAGTTCTTC
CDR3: CSGRTGGFNNEQFF

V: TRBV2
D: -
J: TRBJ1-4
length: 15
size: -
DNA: TGTGCCAGCAGCGTGGACAGTACCTCGAATGAAAAACTGTTTTTT
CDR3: CASSVDSTSNEKLFF

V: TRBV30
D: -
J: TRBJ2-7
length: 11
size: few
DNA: TGTGCCTGGAGTGTACGGTACGAGCAGTACTTC
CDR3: CAWSVRYEQYF

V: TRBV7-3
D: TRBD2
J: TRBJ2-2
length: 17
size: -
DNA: TGTGCCAGCAGCCCGCTAGTAGCGGGAGTGTCTACCGGGGAGCTGTTTTTT
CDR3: CASSPLVAGVSTGELFF

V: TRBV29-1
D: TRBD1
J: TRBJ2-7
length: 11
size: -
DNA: TGCAGCGGCGGACAGGCCTACGAGCAGTACTTC
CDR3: CSGGQAYEQYF

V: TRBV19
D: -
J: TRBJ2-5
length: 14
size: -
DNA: TGTGCCAGTAGTATTGGGCCGCCTGGGGAGACCCAGTACTTC
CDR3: CASSIGPPGETQYF

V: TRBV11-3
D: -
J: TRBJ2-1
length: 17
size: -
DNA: TGTGCCAGCAGCTTAGGTGGCGGGCGGGATCTGTACAATGAGCAGTTCTTC
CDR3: CASSLGGGRDLYNEQFF

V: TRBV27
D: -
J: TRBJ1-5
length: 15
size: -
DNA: TGTGCCAGCAGTTTATCTAAGGACACACCGCAGCCCCAGCATTTT
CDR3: CASSLSKDTPQPQHF

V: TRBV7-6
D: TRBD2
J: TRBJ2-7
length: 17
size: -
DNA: TGTGCCAGCAGCTTAGCGCTGCCGGGACTAGCGGAGTACGAGCAGTACTTC
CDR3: CASSLALPGLAEYEQYF

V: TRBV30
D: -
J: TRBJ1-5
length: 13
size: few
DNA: TGTGCCTGGAGTGAACGGGCCTATCAGCCCCAGCATTTT
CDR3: CAWSERAYQPQHF

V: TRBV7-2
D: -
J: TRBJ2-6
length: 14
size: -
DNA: TGTGCCAGCAGCTTAGGGGTCGGGGCCAACGTCCTGACTTTC
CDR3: CASSLGVGANVLTF

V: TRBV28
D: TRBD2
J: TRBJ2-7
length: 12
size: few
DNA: TGTGCCAGCAGGGCGGGAGGCTACGAGCAGTACTTC
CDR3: CASRAGGYEQYF

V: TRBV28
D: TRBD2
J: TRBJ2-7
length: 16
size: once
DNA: TGTGCCAGCAGTTTATCGGGAGGGGAGGGCCCCTACGAGCAGTACTTC
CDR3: CASSLSGGEGPYEQYF

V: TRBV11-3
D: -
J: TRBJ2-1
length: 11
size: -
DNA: TGTGCCAGCAGCCCCGGGGAGGAGCAGTTCTTC
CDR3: CASSPGEEQFF

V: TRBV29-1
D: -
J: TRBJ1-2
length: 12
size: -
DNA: TGCAGCGTCGCCAGGGGCCTCTATGGCTACACCTTC
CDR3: CSVARGLYGYTF

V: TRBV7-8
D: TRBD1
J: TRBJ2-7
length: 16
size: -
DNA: TGTGCCAGCAGCTTACAGGGGGCGTGGGGCTCCTACGAGCAGTACTTC
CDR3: CASSLQGAWGSYEQYF

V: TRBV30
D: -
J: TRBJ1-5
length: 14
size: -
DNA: TGTGCCTGGAATGTGGGAAGCAACAATCAGCCCCAGCATTTT
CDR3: CAWNVGSNNQPQHF

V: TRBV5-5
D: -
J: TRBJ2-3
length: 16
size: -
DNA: TGTGCCAGCAGCTTGGTGGCGGGGCCTAGCACAGATACGCAGTATTTT
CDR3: CASSLVAGPSTDTQYF

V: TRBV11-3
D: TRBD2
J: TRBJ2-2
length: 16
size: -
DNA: TGTGCCAGCAGCTCAGATGGCGCGGGAGGTACCGGGGAGCTGTTTTTT
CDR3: CASSSDGAGGTGELFF

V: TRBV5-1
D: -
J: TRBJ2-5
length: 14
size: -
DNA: TGCGCCAGCAGCTTTGGGGGTAGGGGAGAGACCCAGTACTTC
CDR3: CASSFGGRGETQYF

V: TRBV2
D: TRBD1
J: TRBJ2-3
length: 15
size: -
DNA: TGTGCCAGCAAGACGGGACAGGGAGGCACAGATACGCAGTATTTT
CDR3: CASKTGQGGTDTQYF

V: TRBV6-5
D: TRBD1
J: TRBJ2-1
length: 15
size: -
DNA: TGTGCCAGCAGTTACTCCATCCAGGGGGCTCGAGAGCAGTTCTTC
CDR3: CASSYSIQGAREQFF

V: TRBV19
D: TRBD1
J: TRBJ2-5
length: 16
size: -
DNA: TGTGCCAGTAGTACCTCGGACAGGGGTCTCCGAGAGACCCAGTACTTC
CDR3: CASSTSDRGLRETQYF

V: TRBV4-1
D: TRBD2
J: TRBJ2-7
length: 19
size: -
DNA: TGCGCCAGCAGCCCCCGAGCCGTTCGAGTAGAGCGGGAAGTCTACGAGCAGTACTTC
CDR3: CASSPRAVRVEREVYEQYF

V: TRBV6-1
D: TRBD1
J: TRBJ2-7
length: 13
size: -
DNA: TGTGCCAGCAGTCCCGGGACAGCCTACGAGCAGTACTTC
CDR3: CASSPGTAYEQYF

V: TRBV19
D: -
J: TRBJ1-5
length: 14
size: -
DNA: TGTGCCAGTAGTATGGGTCAGCGAAATCAGCCCCAGCATTTT
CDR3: CASSMGQRNQPQHF

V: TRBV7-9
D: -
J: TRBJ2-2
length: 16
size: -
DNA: TGTGCCAGCAGCTTAGTAGGGGGAGCTAACACCGGGGAGCTGTTTTTT
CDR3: CASSLVGGANTGELFF

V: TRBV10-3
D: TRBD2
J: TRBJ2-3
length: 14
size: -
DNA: TGTGCCATCAGAGGGACTAGCGGCACAGATACGCAGTATTTT
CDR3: CAIRGTSGTDTQYF

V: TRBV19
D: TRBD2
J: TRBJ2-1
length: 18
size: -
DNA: TGTGCCACCGCCGGGACTAGCGGGAGGGAATTACCCTACAATGAGCAGTTCTTC
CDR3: CATAGTSGRELPYNEQFF

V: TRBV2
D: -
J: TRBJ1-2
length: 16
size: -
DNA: TGTGCCAGCAGTTTCTCGGCAGGTCTTGTTAACTATGGCTACACCTTC
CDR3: CASSFSAGLVNYGYTF

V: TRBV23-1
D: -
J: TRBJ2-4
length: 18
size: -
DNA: TGCGCCAGCAGCCGAAACCCCCGTCCCCCCAATCCCAAAAACATTCAGTACTTC
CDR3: CASSRNPRPPNPKNIQYF

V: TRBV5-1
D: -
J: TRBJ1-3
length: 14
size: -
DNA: TGCGCCAGCAGCTTGGATGGGGCCGGAAACACCATATATTTT
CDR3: CASSLDGAGNTIYF

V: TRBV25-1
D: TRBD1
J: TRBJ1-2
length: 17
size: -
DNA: TGTGCCAGCAGTGGGGGCAGGGGGTACCCAGGTGACTATGGCTACACCTTC
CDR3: CASSGGRGYPGDYGYTF

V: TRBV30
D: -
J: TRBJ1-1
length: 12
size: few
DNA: TGTGCCTGGGACTCGCTTTCGCCCCAAGCTTTCTTT
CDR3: CAWDSLSPQAFF